The rows below give T cell receptor beta chains drawn from one sample of a study of T-cell memory formation after mild COVID-19. TCRdb passed the 5' RACE reads through MiXCR, listing each CDR3 protein once. The sample lists roughly 29,000 distinct CDR3 sequences, roughly 7% occurring once. Sequencing was done on a sample of PBMCs or a T cell subset sorted from them (not recorded which). The receptor set was obtained from an adult woman who had mild COVID-19 (a few samples of this study predate the infection). Cell type and time point are not known. CDR3s leave out the opening cysteine and the closing phenylalanine or tryptophan.

J gene | V gene | CDR3 protein
TRBJ2-1 | TRBV5-1 | ASSLDFSGTYNEQF
TRBJ1-2 | TRBV27 | ASRQGFHGYT
TRBJ2-3 | TRBV7-3 | ASSPESGGAQY
TRBJ1-1 | TRBV7-2 | ASSLGGRDTEAF
TRBJ2-7 | TRBV12-3/TRBV12-4 | ASSLGGQGYEQY
TRBJ2-1 | TRBV7-8 | ASSRSVSSYNEQF
TRBJ1-1 | TRBV5-5 | ASSSQGTEAF
TRBJ2-7 | TRBV7-2 | ASSTRQGPPYEQY
TRBJ1-5 | TRBV7-6 | ASSPSSNQPQH
TRBJ2-1 | TRBV5-1 | ASSLGVTSGLLEQF
TRBJ2-2 | TRBV6-1 | ASSEGPFTGELF
TRBJ1-1 | TRBV6-2/TRBV6-3 | ASRIQGWGTEAF
TRBJ2-1 | TRBV10-2 | ASSVSQEYNEQF
TRBJ1-1 | TRBV20-1 | SALFTDRGKTEAF
TRBJ2-7 | TRBV7-3 | ASSLGTENSYEQY
TRBJ1-2 | TRBV5-6 | ASNNRGNYGYT
TRBJ2-7 | TRBV14 | ASSDHNFYEQY
TRBJ2-1 | TRBV25-1 | ASSGTGLAGYGEQF
TRBJ2-1 | TRBV12-3/TRBV12-4 | ASNKRYNEQF
TRBJ1-1 | TRBV3-1 | ASSQFGYTEAF
TRBJ2-4 | TRBV29-1 | SVTGLAGPGDIQY
TRBJ2-5 | TRBV7-8 | ASSSSGRARETQY
TRBJ1-5 | TRBV20-1 | SAGTGVGQPQH
TRBJ2-7 | TRBV7-9 | ASSLGGLAGWSYEQY
TRBJ2-3 | TRBV3-1 | ASSQGLAGGTDTQY
TRBJ2-5 | TRBV7-2 | ASSLARGETQY
TRBJ2-7 | TRBV20-1 | SNIRASSYEQY